Presented here are 22 T cell receptor beta chains from one specimen sequenced in a study of response to subunit inactivated influenza vaccine. TCRdb reanalysed the RT-PCR reads using MiXCR and keeps one entry per CDR3 protein. The sample contains under 850,000 distinct CDR3 sequences, around 20% of which appear only once. The input for sequencing was PBMCs from blood, taken 5 days after vaccination. All receptors derive from a man between 45 and 60 years old who received an inactivated influenza vaccine.

The chain combines TRBV9 with TRBJ2-3; D might be TRBD2 (6 bases). V dropped 4 bases and J dropped 6 bases, with 18 bases sitting between them. The CDR3 totals 15 residues. Germline CDR1 SGDLS, CDR2 YYNGEE. CDR3 sequence reads: CASSTRLGGMDTQYF. The CDR3 nucleotides read TGTGCCAGCAGCACCCGACTAGGAGGGATGGATACGCAGTATTTT.

The chain uses TRBV4-3 and TRBJ2-7; 12 bases line up with TRBD2. V lost 2 bases to trimming and J lost 5 bases; unmatched junction nucleotides: 10. Germline V gives CDR1 LGHNA, CDR2 YSLEER. CDR3 length: 17 amino acids. CDR3 sequence (DNA): TGCGCCAGCAGCCAAACTCACCTAGCGGGAGGGCCCCACGAGCAGTACTTC. The encoded protein is CASSQTHLAGGPHEQYF.

There are a few counts of this clonotype. This rearrangement joins TRBV30 to TRBJ1-1; D uncertain. Germline CDR1 GTSNPN, CDR2 SVGIG (reference sequence). V gave up 8 bases and J gave up 0 bases, with 19 bases separating them. The CDR3 spans 15 residues. In DNA form, the CDR3 reads TGTGCCGCCAAGACTGGAAAATACATGAACACTGAAGCTTTCTTT. It codes for CAAKTGKYMNTEAFF.

This clonotype was picked up a small number of times. V gene TRBV5-1 combines with J gene TRBJ2-1; 11 bases match TRBD2. V lost 4 bases to trimming and J lost 6 bases; unmatched junction nucleotides: 6. Looked up from germline, CDR1 is SGHRS and CDR2 is YFSETQ. The CDR3 is 15 residues long. DNA of the CDR3: TGCGCCAGCAGCCAAACTAGCGGGAGTAGCAATGAGCAGTTCTTC. This gives the protein CASSQTSGSSNEQFF.

The gene calls are TRBV4-3 and TRBJ2-7; D gene uncertain. The V gene's germline CDR1 is LGHNA and CDR2 YSLEER. This CDR3 is 14 amino acids long. With 1 base removed from V and 2 bases from J, the gap between germline ends came to 9 bases. Here the CDR3 DNA reads TGCGCCAGCAGCCAAGCTGTGGCGGCCTACGAGCAGTACTTC. Protein sequence: CASSQAVAAYEQYF.

CDR3 bases: TGCGCCAGCAGCTCTGGACTCGACCCCTACGAGCAGTACTTC. Translating gives CASSSGLDPYEQYF. The chain links TRBV5-1 to TRBJ2-7; D might be TRBD2 (5 bases). CDR1 and CDR2 (germline): SGHRS, YFSETQ. V was pared by 3 bases and J by 2 bases, with 12 bases between. The CDR3 sequence is 14 residues long.

Only a few counts were recorded for this clonotype. The CDR3 spells CASSLDVRANSPLHF. CDR3 DNA sequence: TGTGCCAGCAGCTTAGATGTCCGGGCGAATTCACCCCTCCACTTT. V usage is TRBV7-9 and J usage is TRBJ1-6; D is unclear. The CDR3 runs 15 residues. The germline gives CDR1 SEHNR, CDR2 FQNEAQ (reference sequence). V shed 1 base and J shed 7 bases, with 11 bases lying between them.

The chain joins TRBV12-3 or TRBV12-4 to TRBJ1-5; D is unclear. This CDR3 is built from 16 residues. The V end was cut by 2 bases, the J end by 1 base, with 12 bases between. CDR3 DNA sequence: TGTGCCAGCAGTTTAAGGTTGGGGATAAGCAATCAGCCCCAGCATTTT. It specifies CASSLRLGISNQPQHF.

The rearrangement links TRBV9 to TRBJ2-1; D may be TRBD1 or TRBD2 (5 bases each). Germline V gene sequence: CDR1 SGDLS, CDR2 YYNGEE. The CDR3 extends over 15 amino acids. Trimming pared 2 bases from V and 4 bases from J, leaving 13 bases between. CDR3 loop: CASSVGPPGYNEQFF. The CDR3 region has the DNA TGTGCCAGCAGCGTGGGACCACCCGGGTACAATGAGCAGTTCTTC.

This chain links TRBV20-1 with TRBJ1-3, with unresolved D. The germline V and J ends were trimmed by 0 bases and 0 bases, with 9 bases remaining between them. The CDR3 is 15 residues long. CDR1 and CDR2 from the germline V gene are DFQATT and SNEGSKA (reference sequence). The CDR3, as DNA: TGCAGTGCTAGAGACGGCCAGAGCTCTGGAAACACCATATATTTT. Amino acid sequence: CSARDGQSSGNTIYF.

This chain links TRBV7-6 with TRBJ2-3; D is perhaps TRBD1 or TRBD2 (5 bases each). CDR1 SGHVS and CDR2 FNYEAQ come from the germline V gene. The ends were cut back, 1 base at V and 6 bases at J, with 17 bases in the middle. The CDR3 is 16 residues long. The CDR3 nucleotides are TGTGCCAGCAGCTTAGAAATCGGGCAGGGAGAGGATACGCAGTATTTT. This sequence encodes CASSLEIGQGEDTQYF.

Remarks on this clonotype: A much more abundant neighbour one base away suggests this may be a read error. This chain links TRBV12-3 or TRBV12-4 with TRBJ2-7; maybe TRBD2 (5 bases). The ends were cut back, 5 bases at V and 7 bases at J, with 12 bases in the middle. The CDR3 runs 12 residues. CDR3 amino acids: CASSRLPQEQYF. The DNA of the CDR3 is TGTGCCAGCAGTCGACTACCGCAGGAGCAGTACTTC.

This clonotype occurred many times. This chain joins TRBV2 and TRBJ2-3; a possible D gene is TRBD1 (6 bases). Germline values: CDR1 SNHLY, CDR2 FYNNEI. Trimming took 4 bases from V and 4 from J, leaving 9 bases between them. This CDR3 comprises 13 residues. CDR3 DNA sequence: TGTGCCAGCAGTGTTACAGGGCCAGATACGCAGTATTTT. Amino acid sequence: CASSVTGPDTQYF.

The J gene is TRBJ1-4, the V gene TRBV7-8; D remains ambiguous. Germline CDR1 and CDR2: SGHVS and FQNEAQ. The V and J ends lost 5 bases and 0 bases respectively, with 10 bases between them. The CDR3 covers 15 residues. The DNA of the CDR3 is TGTGCCAGCAGCCCCCGACAAGCAACTAATGAAAAACTGTTTTTT. Protein product: CASSPRQATNEKLFF.

This clonotype has just one count. This chain joins TRBV3-1 and TRBJ2-5; no firm D call. Germline CDR1 LGHDT, CDR2 YNNKEL (reference sequence). With 0 bases removed from V and 5 bases from J, the gap between germline ends came to 13 bases. The CDR3 is 15 residues long. As DNA, the CDR3 is TGTGCCAGCAGCCAAGATCTTGTTTTTCGGGAGACCCAGTACTTC. As protein: CASSQDLVFRETQYF.

The chain couples TRBV5-5 to TRBJ2-3; 7 bases are a match to TRBD2. The V gene's germline CDR1 is SGHKS and CDR2 YYEKEE (reference sequence). The CDR3 sequence is 17 residues long. The V gene end was trimmed by 0 bases and the J gene end by 5 bases; junction bases not matched to a gene: 12. The chain's CDR3 is CASSLVRLAVGVDTQYF. The DNA of the CDR3 is TGTGCCAGCAGCTTGGTACGCCTAGCGGTGGGGGTAGATACGCAGTATTTT.

The genes are TRBV10-3 and TRBJ2-2; 7 nucleotides match TRBD2. V lost 3 bases to trimming and J lost 4 bases; unmatched junction nucleotides: 17. Per germline, CDR1 ENHRY and CDR2 SYGVKD. The CDR3 is 19 amino acids. The CDR3 DNA reads as TGTGCCATCAGTGACCACGGACCTAGCGGATACCCGAGCACCGGGGAGCTGTTTTTT. This encodes CAISDHGPSGYPSTGELFF.

The chain recombines TRBV5-1 with TRBJ2-5; 8 positions agree with TRBD1. The CDR3 sequence is 16 residues long. The V segment lost 3 bases and the J segment 4 bases; nucleotides outside the gene matches: 11. Germline values: CDR1 SGHRS, CDR2 YFSETQ. The CDR3 region is CASSSGQGPAGETQYF. The CDR3 bases are TGCGCCAGCAGCTCTGGACAGGGCCCTGCTGGAGAGACCCAGTACTTC.

In this sample, this clonotype turned up once. The rearrangement links TRBV7-2 to TRBJ2-5, with 7 nucleotides matching TRBD2. The CDR3 has 16 amino acids. The germline V gene has CDR1 SGHTA and CDR2 FQGNSA. The V gene end was trimmed by 4 bases and the J gene end by 6 bases; junction bases not matched to a gene: 14. The CDR3 is CASSSSGLEVIQTQYF. DNA of the CDR3: TGTGCCAGCAGCTCCTCTGGACTAGAGGTGATTCAGACCCAGTACTTC. The full variable domain, in which reference TRBV7-2 and TRBJ2-5 provide the parts outside the CDR3, is GAGVSQSPSNKVTEKGKDVELRCDPISGHTALYWYRQSLGQGLEFLIYFQGNSAPDKSGLPSDRFSAERTGGSVSTLTIQRTQQEDSAVYLCASSSSGLEVIQTQYFGPGTRLLVL.

This clonotype was recorded many times. The chain has TRBV2 and TRBJ2-1; D remains ambiguous. The V gene lost 6 bases and the J gene lost 4 bases, with 13 bases spanning the gap. The CDR3 consists of 14 residues. Germline V CDR1 and CDR2: SNHLY, FYNNEI. CDR3 loop: CASSLLNLYNEQFF. The CDR3 region has the DNA TGTGCCAGCAGCCTACTCAATCTATACAATGAGCAGTTCTTC.

The V gene is TRBV20-1, the J gene TRBJ2-1; TRBD1 is a possible D gene (5 bases). From germline, CDR1 is DFQATT and CDR2 SNEGSKA (reference sequence). Trimming shortened V by 4 bases and J by 4 bases, and 14 bases separated the two germline ends. This CDR3 spans 14 amino acids. The CDR3 DNA reads as TGCAGTGCTAAGGCCCTCGACAGTTACAATGAGCAGTTCTTC. Its translation is CSAKALDSYNEQFF.

This clonotype was found a few times. The rearrangement links TRBV6-1 to TRBJ2-7; D is perhaps TRBD2 (6 bases). Trimming pared 6 bases from V and 1 base from J, leaving 16 bases between. The CDR3 extends over 15 amino acids. CDR1 is MNHNS, CDR2 SASEGT, per germline. The CDR3 loop is CASRETTGESYEQYF. The CDR3 region has the DNA TGTGCCAGCAGGGAAACCACGGGGGAGTCCTACGAGCAGTACTTC.